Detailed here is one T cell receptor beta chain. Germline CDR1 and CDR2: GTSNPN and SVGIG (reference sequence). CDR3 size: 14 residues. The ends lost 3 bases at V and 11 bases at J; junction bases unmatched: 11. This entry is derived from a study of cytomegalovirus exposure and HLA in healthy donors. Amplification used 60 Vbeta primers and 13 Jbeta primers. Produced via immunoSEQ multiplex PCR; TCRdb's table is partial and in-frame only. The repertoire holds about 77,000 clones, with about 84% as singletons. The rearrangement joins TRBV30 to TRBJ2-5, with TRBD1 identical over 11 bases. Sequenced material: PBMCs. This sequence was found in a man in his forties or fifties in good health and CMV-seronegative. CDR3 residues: CAWRRGTGGREQYF. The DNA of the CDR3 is TGTGCCTGGAGGCGGGGGACAGGGGGGAGGGAGCAGTACTTC.